The 9 T cell receptor beta chains below were found in one sample sequenced in a study of tumor and adjacent non-tumor tissue in lung cancer (dated by TCRdb to between 2018 and 2020). Receptor libraries were prepared by multiplex PCR. TCRdb names Illumina HiSeq 2500 as the instrument used. TCRbeta libraries were constructed through three rounds of nested PCR with primers (Table S4) according to protocols modified from ARM-PCR. The public reads were reanalyzed by TCRdb: fastp trimming at Q25, MiXCR alignment, in-frame beta chains only. Rows are combined by CDR3 protein, so each entry shows the most common genes and DNA. In this sample the table shows approximately 82,000 distinct CDR3 sequences, over 60% of which occur a single time. The ten largest clones add up to around 40% of the sample. Bulk unsorted tissue served as the source for RNA extraction, and RNA quality was assessed using a NanoDrop ND-1000 and an Agilent 2100. The normal lung samples consisted of distant non-tumor tissue collected more than 3 cm from the tumor edge.

The material sequenced was distant non-tumor lung tissue. These receptors all come from a man aged 65 to 85 with non-small cell lung cancer.

The sample holds many counts of this clonotype. CDR3 residues: CASSYGVPGGSYNEQFF. The CDR3 nucleotides are TGTGCCAGCAGTTACGGGGTGCCAGGGGGCTCATACAATGAGCAGTTCTTC. The chain carries TRBV6-5 and TRBJ2-1; 8 bases agree with TRBD1. The CDR3 is 17 amino acids. Germline CDR1 MNHEY, CDR2 SVGAGI. Trimming took 2 bases from V and 4 from J; bases not matched to a gene: 10.

Concerning this clonotype itself: The junction shows a germline mismatch at one end, possibly a read error. As DNA, the CDR3 is TGTGCCAGCAGTGAAGCACCTTATGATAACACCGGGGATCTGTTTTTC. It codes for CASSEAPYDNTGDLFF. This chain joins TRBV6-1 and TRBJ2-2; possibly TRBD2 for D (5 bases). The CDR3 is made up of 16 amino acids. Germline values: CDR1 MNHNS, CDR2 SASEGT.

In its sample, this clonotype was seen a few times. A much larger clone lies one base from this, so it may be a read error. The gene calls are TRBV6-6 and TRBJ1-2; tentatively, D is TRBD1 (5 bases). V was cut by 6 bases and J by 8 bases, with 13 bases left in between. CDR3 length equals 12 residues. From germline, CDR1 is MNHNY and CDR2 SVGAGI (reference sequence). The DNA for the CDR3 is TGTGCCAGCAGGTGGGGGAAAGTCGGCTACACCTTC. This gives the protein CASRWGKVGYTF.

The V gene is TRBV4-1, the J gene TRBJ1-4; TRBD1 is a possible D gene (6 bases). This CDR3 has 16 amino acids. Looked up from germline, CDR1 is MGHRA and CDR2 is YSYEKL. V was pared by 3 bases and J by 10 bases, with 21 bases between. The CDR3 DNA reads TGCGCCAGCAGCCAGATACGGGGGCAGGGGTGCGCAAAACTGTTTTTT. It encodes CASSQIRGQGCAKLFF.

Comment on this clonotype: A junction end diverges from the germline sequence, so it may reflect a read error. V usage is TRBV4-1 and J usage is TRBJ2-7; possibly TRBD2 for D (7 bases). This CDR3 contains 16 residues. Germline CDR1 and CDR2: MGHRA and YSYEKL. The CDR3 loop is CDSSRTLSGEGDEQYF. CDR3 bases: TGCGACAGCAGCCGGACACTATCGGGGGAGGGGGACGAGCAGTACTTC.

On this clonotype itself: A single base separates this from a much larger clone, so it may be a read error. V gene TRBV29-1 combines with J gene TRBJ1-1, with D maybe TRBD1 (5 bases). This CDR3 comprises 15 residues. Trimming took 0 bases from V and 4 from J, leaving 15 bases between them. Germline loops: CDR1 SQVTM, CDR2 ANQGSEA. CDR3 protein: CSVEELDMESTEAFF. The CDR3 DNA sequence: TGCAGCGTTGAAGAACTGGACATGGAAAGCACTGAAGCTTTCTTT.

As to this clonotype: At one of its ends the junction is not consistent with the germline gene, which may arise from a read error. V usage is TRBV6-1 and J usage is TRBJ2-5; 7 nucleotides align to TRBD1. Germline V lookup: CDR1 MNHNS, CDR2 SASEGT. The CDR3 runs to 16 residues. The CDR3 reads CASSEAFGTAQETQYF. In DNA, the CDR3 is TGTGCCAGCAGTGAAGCTTTCGGGACAGCCCAAGAGACCCAATACTTC.

Points on this clonotype: The junction shows a germline mismatch at one end, possibly a read error. The rearrangement joins TRBV6-5 to TRBJ1-4; TRBD1 aligns across 7 bases. In germline, CDR1 is MNHEY, CDR2 SVGAGI. The CDR3 consists of 17 residues. The CDR3 DNA follows: TGTGCCGGCAGTTACCTCAAGGACCCACAGGGGAGTGAAAAACTGTTCTTT. This encodes CAGSYLKDPQGSEKLFF.

Concerning this clonotype itself: This could be a read error, since a much larger clone is one nucleotide away. V usage is TRBV11-2 and J usage is TRBJ2-3; tentatively, D is TRBD2 (5 bases). The germline V gene encodes CDR1 SGHAT and CDR2 FQNNGV. This CDR3 region has 15 residues. The CDR3 DNA reads TGTGCCAGCAGCTCTACCGGAGGTAACACAGATACGCAGTTTTTT. Protein sequence: CASSSTGGNTDTQFF.